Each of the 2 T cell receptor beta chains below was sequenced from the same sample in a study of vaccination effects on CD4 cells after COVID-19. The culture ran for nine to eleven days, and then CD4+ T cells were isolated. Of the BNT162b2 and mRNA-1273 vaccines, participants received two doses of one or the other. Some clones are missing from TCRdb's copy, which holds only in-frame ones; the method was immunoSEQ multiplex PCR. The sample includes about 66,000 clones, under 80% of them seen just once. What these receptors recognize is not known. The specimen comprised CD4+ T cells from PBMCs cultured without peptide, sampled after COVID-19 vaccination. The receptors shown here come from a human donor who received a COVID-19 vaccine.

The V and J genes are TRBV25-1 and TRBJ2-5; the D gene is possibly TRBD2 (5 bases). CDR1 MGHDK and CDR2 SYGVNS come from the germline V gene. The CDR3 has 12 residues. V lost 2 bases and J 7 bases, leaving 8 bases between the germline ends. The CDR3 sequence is CASSEPAGTQYF. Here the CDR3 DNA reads TGTGCCAGCAGTGAACCCGCGGGGACCCAGTACTTC.

As DNA, the CDR3 is TGTGCCAGCAGCTCCGGCCTTACGGGGCAGCCCCAGCATTTT. Translation gives CASSSGLTGQPQHF. The J gene is TRBJ1-5, the V gene TRBV5-5; D gene uncertain. This CDR3 region has 14 residues. Germline-derived CDR1 and CDR2 are SGHKS and YYEKEE (reference sequence). Between the trimmed V and J ends, which lost 3 bases and 7 bases, there was a span of 14 bases.